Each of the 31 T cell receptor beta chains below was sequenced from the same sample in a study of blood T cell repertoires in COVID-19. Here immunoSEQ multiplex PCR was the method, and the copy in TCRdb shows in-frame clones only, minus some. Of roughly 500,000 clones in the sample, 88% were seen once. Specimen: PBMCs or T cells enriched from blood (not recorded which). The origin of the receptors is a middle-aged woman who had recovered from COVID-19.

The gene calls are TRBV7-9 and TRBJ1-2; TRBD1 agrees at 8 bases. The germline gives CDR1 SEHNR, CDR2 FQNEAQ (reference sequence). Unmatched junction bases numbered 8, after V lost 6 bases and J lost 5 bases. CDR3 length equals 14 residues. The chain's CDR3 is CASSSGQGAYGYTF. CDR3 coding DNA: TGTGCCAGCAGTTCTGGACAGGGAGCATATGGCTACACCTTC. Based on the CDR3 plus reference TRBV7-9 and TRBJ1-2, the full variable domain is DTGVSQNPRHKITKRGQNVTFRCDPISEHNRLYWYRQTLGQGPEFLTYFQNEAQLEKSRLLSDRFSAERPKGSFSTLEIQRTEQGDSAMYLCASSSGQGAYGYTFGSGTRLTVV.

This CDR3 is CASSYGVRTTEAFF. The CDR3 nucleotides are TGTGCCAGCAGTTACGGTGTCAGAACCACTGAAGCTTTCTTT. This sequence joins TRBV6-5 and TRBJ1-1; unclear D gene. Germline V gene lookup returns CDR1 MNHEY and CDR2 SVGAGI. The V end was cut by 2 bases, the J end by 4 bases, with 11 bases between. The length of the CDR3 is 14 residues.

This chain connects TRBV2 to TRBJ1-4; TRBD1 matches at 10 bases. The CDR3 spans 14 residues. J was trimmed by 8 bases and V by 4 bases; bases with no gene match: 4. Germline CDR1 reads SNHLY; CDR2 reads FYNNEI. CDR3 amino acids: CASSADRGQEKLFF. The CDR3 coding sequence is TGTGCCAGCAGTGCCGACAGGGGGCAGGAAAAACTGTTTTTT.

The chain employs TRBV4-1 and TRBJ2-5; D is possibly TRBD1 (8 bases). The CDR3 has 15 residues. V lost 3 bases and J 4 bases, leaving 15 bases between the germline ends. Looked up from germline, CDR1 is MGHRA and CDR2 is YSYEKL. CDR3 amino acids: CASSQKDREGETQYF. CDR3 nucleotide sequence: TGCGCCAGCAGCCAGAAGGACAGGGAGGGAGAGACCCAGTACTTC.

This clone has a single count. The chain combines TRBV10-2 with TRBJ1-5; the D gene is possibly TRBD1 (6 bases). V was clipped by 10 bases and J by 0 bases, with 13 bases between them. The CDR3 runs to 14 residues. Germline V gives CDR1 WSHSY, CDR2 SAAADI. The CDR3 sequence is CATVDRNSNQPQHF. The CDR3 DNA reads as TGCGCCACCGTAGACAGGAATAGCAATCAGCCCCAGCATTTT.

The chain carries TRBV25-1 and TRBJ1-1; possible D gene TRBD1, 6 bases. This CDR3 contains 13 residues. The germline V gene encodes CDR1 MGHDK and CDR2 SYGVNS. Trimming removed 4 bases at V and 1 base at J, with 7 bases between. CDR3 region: CASSAGENTEAFF. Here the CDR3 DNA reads TGTGCCAGCAGTGCAGGGGAGAACACTGAAGCTTTCTTT. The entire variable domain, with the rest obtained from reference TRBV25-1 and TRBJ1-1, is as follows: EADIYQTPRYLVIGTGKKITLECSQTMGHDKMYWYQQDPGMELHLIHYSYGVNSTEKGDLSSESTVSRIRTEHFPLTLESARPSHTSQYLCASSAGENTEAFFGQGTRLTVV.

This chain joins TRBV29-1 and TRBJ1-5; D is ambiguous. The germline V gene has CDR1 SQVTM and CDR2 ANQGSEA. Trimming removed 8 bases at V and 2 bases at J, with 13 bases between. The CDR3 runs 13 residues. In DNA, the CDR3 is TGCAGCCCCGAGTGGGCAGGCAATCAGCCCCAGCATTTT. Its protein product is CSPEWAGNQPQHF.

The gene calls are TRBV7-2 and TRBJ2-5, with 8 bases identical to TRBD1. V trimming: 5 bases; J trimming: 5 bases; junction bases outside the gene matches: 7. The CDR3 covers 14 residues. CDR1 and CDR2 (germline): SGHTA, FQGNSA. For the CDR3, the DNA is TGTGCCAGCAGCATTCCGACAGGGGCGGAGACCCAGTACTTC. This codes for CASSIPTGAETQYF.

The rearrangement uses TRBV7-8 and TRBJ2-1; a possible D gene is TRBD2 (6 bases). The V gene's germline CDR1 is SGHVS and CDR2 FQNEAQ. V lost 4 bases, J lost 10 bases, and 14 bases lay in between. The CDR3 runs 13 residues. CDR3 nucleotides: TGTGCCAGCAGCTCCGGCGGGGAGAGGGAGCAGTTCTTC. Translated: CASSSGGEREQFF.

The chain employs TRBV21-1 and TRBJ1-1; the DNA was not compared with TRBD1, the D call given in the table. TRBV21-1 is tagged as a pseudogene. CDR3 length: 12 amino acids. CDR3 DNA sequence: TGTGCCAGCATAAACGACAACGCTGAAGCTTTCTTT. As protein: CASINDNAEAFF.

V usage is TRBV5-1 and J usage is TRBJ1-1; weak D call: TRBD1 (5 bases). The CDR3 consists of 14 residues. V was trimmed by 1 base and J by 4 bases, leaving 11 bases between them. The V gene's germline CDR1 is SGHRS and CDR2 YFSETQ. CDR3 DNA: TGCGCCAGCAGCTTGTCCAGGGTTGGCACTGAAGCTTTCTTT. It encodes CASSLSRVGTEAFF. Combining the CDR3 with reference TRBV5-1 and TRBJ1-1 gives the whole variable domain KAGVTQTPRYLIKTRGQQVTLSCSPISGHRSVSWYQQTPGQGLQFLFEYFSETQRNKGNFPGRFSGRQFSNSRSEMNVSTLELGDSALYLCASSLSRVGTEAFFGQGTRLTVV.

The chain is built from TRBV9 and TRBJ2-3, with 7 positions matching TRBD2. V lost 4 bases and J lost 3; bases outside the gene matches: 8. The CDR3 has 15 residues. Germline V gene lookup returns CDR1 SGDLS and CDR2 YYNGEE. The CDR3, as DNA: TGTGCCAGCAGCCTCTCTTCGGGGGGAACAGATACGCAGTATTTT. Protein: CASSLSSGGTDTQYF. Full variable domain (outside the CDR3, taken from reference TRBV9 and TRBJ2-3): DSGVTQTPKHLITATGQRVTLRCSPRSGDLSVYWYQQSLDQGLQFLIQYYNGEERAKGNILERFSAQQFPDLHSELNLSSLELGDSALYFCASSLSSGGTDTQYFGPGTRLTVL.

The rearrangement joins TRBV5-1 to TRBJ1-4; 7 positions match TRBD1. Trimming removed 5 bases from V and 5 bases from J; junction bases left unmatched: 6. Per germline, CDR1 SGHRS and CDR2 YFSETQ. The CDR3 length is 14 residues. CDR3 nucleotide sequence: TGCGCCAGCAGATCCGGGACAGAAAATGAAAAACTGTTTTTT. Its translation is CASRSGTENEKLFF. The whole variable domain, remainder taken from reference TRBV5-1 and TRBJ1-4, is KAGVTQTPRYLIKTRGQQVTLSCSPISGHRSVSWYQQTPGQGLQFLFEYFSETQRNKGNFPGRFSGRQFSNSRSEMNVSTLELGDSALYLCASRSGTENEKLFFGSGTQLSVL.

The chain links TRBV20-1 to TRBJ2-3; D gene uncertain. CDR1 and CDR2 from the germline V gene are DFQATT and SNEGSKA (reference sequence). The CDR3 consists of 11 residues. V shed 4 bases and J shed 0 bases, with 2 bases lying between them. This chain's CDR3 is CSATSTDTQYF. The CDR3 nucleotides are TGCAGTGCTACTAGCACAGATACGCAGTATTTT.

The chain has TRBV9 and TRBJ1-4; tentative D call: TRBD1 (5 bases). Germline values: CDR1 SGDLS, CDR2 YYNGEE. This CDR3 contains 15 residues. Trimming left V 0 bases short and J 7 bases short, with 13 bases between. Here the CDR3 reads CASSVGAGRSEKLFF. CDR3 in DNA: TGTGCCAGCAGCGTAGGGGCAGGGCGGAGTGAAAAACTGTTTTTT.

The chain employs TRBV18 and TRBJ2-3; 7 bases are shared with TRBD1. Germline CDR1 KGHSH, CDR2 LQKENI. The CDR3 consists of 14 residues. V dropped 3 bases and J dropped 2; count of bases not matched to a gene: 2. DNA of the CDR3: TGTGCCAGCTCACCGGGACAGTTCACAGATACGCAGTATTTT. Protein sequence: CASSPGQFTDTQYF.

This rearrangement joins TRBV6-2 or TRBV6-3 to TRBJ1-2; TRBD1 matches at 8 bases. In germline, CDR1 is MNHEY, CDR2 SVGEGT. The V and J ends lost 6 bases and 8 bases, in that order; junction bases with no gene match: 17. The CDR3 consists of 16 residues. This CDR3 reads CASSRANYDRGGGYTF. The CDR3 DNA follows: TGTGCCAGCAGCCGGGCCAACTACGACAGGGGAGGAGGCTACACCTTC.

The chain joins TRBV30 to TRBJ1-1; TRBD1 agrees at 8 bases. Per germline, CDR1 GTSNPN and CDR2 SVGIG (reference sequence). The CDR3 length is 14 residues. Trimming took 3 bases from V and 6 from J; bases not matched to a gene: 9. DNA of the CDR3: TGTGCCTGGAGGGCAGGGGGCGAGGACCCTGAAGCTTTCTTT. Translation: CAWRAGGEDPEAFF.

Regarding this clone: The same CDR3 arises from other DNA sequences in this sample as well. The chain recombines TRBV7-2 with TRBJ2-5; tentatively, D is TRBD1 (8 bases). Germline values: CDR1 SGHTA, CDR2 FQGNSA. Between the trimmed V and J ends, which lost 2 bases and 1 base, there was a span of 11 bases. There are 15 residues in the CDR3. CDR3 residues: CASSLNRGGQETQYF. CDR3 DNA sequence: TGTGCCAGCAGCTTAAACAGGGGGGGCCAAGAGACCCAGTACTTC.

DNA of the CDR3: TGTGCCACCAGCAATGAATGGGACAGGCCCAATGGCTACACCTTC. As protein: CATSNEWDRPNGYTF. J is TRBJ1-2 and V is TRBV15; 8 nucleotides align to TRBD1. Trimming took 4 bases from V and 6 from J; bases not matched to a gene: 10. There are 15 residues in the CDR3. Germline values: CDR1 LNHNV, CDR2 YYDKDF (reference sequence).

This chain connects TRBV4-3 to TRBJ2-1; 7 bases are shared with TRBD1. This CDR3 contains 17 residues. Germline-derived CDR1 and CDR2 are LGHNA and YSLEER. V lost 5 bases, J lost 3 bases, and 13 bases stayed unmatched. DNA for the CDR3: TGCGCCAGCAGCTTCTCTCCTGTCGGACAGGACTACAATGAGCAGTTCTTC. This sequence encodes CASSFSPVGQDYNEQFF.

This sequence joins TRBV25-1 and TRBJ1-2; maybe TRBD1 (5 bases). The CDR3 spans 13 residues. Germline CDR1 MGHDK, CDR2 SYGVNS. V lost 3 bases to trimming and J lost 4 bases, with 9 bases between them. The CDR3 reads CASSEQGTYGYTF. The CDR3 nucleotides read TGTGCCAGCAGTGAGCAGGGAACCTATGGCTACACCTTC.

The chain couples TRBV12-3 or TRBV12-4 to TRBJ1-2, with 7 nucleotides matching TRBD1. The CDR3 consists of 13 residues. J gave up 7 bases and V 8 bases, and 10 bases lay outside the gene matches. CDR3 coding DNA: TGTGCCAGCTTAAAGACAGGGAGTGGTGGCTACACCTTC. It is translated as CASLKTGSGGYTF.

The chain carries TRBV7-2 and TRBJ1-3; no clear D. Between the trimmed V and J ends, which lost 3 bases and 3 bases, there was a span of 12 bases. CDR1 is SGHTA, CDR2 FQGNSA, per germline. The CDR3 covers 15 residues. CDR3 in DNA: TGTGCCAGCAGCTTCCAACGGGGTAGTGGAAACACCATATATTTT. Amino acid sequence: CASSFQRGSGNTIYF. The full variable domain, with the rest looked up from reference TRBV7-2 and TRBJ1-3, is GAGVSQSPSNKVTEKGKDVELRCDPISGHTALYWYRQSLGQGLEFLIYFQGNSAPDKSGLPSDRFSAERTGGSVSTLTIQRTQQEDSAVYLCASSFQRGSGNTIYFGEGSWLTVV.

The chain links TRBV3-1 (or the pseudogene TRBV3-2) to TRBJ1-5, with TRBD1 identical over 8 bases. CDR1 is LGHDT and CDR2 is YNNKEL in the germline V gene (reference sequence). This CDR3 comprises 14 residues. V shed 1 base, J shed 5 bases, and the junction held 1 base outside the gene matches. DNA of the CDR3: TGTGCCAGCAGCCAAGGACAGGGGCATCAGCCCCAGCATTTT. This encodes CASSQGQGHQPQHF.

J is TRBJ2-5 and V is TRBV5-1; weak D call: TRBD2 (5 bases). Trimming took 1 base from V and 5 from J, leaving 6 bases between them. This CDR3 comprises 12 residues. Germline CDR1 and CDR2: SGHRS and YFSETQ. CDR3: CASSLPGETQYF. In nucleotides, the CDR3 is TGCGCCAGCAGCTTGCCGGGGGAGACCCAGTACTTC.

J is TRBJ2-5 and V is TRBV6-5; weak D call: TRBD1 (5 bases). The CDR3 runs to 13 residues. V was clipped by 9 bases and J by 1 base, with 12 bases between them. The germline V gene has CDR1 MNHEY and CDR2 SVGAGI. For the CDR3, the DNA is TGTGCCAGTAAAGGAGACAGCCAAGAGACCCAGTACTTC. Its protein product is CASKGDSQETQYF.

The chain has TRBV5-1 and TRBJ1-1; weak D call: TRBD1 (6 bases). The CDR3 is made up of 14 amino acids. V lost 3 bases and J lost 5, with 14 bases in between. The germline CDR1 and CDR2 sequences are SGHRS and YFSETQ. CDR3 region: CASSWDGGITEAFF. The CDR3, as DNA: TGCGCCAGCAGCTGGGATGGGGGCATTACTGAAGCTTTCTTT.

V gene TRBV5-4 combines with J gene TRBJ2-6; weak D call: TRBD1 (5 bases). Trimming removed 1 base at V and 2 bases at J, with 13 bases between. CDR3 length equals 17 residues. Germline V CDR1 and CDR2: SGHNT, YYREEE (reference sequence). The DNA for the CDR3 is TGTGCCAGCAGCTTGATAAGCCAGGGTGCTGGGGCCAACGTCCTGACTTTC. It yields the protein CASSLISQGAGANVLTF.

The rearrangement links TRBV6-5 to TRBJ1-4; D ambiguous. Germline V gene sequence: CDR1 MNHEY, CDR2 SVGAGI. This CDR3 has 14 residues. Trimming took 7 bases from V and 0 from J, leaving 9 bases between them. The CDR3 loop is CASTSPATNEKLFF. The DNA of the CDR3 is TGTGCCAGCACCTCCCCTGCAACTAATGAAAAACTGTTTTTT.

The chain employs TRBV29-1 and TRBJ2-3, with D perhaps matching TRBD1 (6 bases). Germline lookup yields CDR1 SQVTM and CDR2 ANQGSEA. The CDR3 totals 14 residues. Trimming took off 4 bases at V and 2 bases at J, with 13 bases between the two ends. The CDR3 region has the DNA TGCAGCGTTGGCAGGGGACATTTCACAGATACGCAGTATTTT. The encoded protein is CSVGRGHFTDTQYF.